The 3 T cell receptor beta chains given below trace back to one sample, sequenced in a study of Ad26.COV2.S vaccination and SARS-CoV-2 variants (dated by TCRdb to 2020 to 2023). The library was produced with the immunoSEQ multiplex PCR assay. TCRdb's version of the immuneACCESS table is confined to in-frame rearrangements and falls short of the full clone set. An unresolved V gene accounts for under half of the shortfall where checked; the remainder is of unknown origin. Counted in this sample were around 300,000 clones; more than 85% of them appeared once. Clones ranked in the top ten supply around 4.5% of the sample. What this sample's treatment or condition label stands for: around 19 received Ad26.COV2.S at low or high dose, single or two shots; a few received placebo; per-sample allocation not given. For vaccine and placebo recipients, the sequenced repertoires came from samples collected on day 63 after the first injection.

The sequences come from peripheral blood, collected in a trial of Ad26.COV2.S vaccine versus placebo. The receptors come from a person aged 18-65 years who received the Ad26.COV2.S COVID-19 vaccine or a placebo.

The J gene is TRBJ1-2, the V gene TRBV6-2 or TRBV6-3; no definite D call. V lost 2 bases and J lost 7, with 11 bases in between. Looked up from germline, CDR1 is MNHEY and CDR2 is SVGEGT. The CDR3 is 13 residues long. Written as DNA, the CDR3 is TGTGCCAGCAGTTACACGGATACATCTGGCTACACCTTC. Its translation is CASSYTDTSGYTF.

As DNA, the CDR3 is TGTGCCAGCTCACCGGAGGTCCCATCGAATTCACCCCTCCACTTT. Encoded protein: CASSPEVPSNSPLHF. The chain links TRBV18 to TRBJ1-6; D gene ambiguous. Trimming took off 3 bases at V and 7 bases at J, with 13 bases between the two ends. CDR1 KGHSH and CDR2 LQKENI come from the germline V gene. This CDR3 spans 15 amino acids.

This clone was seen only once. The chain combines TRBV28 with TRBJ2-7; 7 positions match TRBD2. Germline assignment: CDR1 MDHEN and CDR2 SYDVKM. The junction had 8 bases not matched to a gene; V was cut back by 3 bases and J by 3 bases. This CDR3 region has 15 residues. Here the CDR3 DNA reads TGTGCCAGCAGTTTCGCGGGAGCGCTCGTCTACGAGCAGTACTTC. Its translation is CASSFAGALVYEQYF.